The 11 T cell receptor beta chains listed next were all sequenced from one sample in a study of graft-versus-host responses after intestinal transplantation. Clones were sequenced by immunoSEQ multiplex PCR, and TCRdb holds only the in-frame ones, with some missing. Of about 85,000 clones in the sample, around 90% are singletons; the top ten hold 6.5% to 8.5%. The antigens of these receptors remain unknown. The sample was unstimulated CD8+ T cells sorted from spleen or lymph node cells, taken before transplant. The origin of the receptors is a human donor who was the organ donor for an intestinal transplant.

This clone was recorded only once. V gene TRBV15 combines with J gene TRBJ2-7, with D possibly TRBD2 on 5 matching bases. Germline CDR1 and CDR2: LNHNV and YYDKDF (reference sequence). V was trimmed by 5 bases and J by 6 bases, leaving 17 bases between them. The CDR3 is 14 residues long. The CDR3 loop is CATSPFALAAEQYF. CDR3 in DNA: TGTGCCACCAGCCCCTTCGCCCTAGCTGCCGAGCAGTACTTC. The whole variable domain, remainder taken from reference TRBV15 and TRBJ2-7, is DAMVIQNPRYQVTQFGKPVTLSCSQTLNHNVMYWYQQKSSQAPKLLFHYYDKDFNNEADTPDNFQSRRPNTSFCFLDIRSPGLGDTAMYLCATSPFALAAEQYFGPGTRLTVT.

This chain joins TRBV5-6 and TRBJ2-7; D is unclear. V was trimmed by 4 bases and J by 0 bases, leaving 8 bases between them. The CDR3 has 13 amino acids. The V gene's germline CDR1 is SGHDT and CDR2 YYEEEE. As DNA, the CDR3 is TGTGCCAGCAGCCCCTACGGCTCCTACGAGCAGTACTTC. This encodes CASSPYGSYEQYF.

This chain joins TRBV4-2 and TRBJ1-6; D remains ambiguous. V lost 0 bases to trimming and J lost 6 bases, with 6 bases between them. CDR3 length: 14 residues. Germline values: CDR1 LGHNA, CDR2 YNFKEQ. The CDR3 sequence is CASSQDITNSPLHF. CDR3 sequence (DNA): TGTGCCAGCAGCCAAGATATAACTAATTCACCCCTCCACTTT.

This chain joins TRBV5-1 and TRBJ2-2; D is unclear. CDR1 is SGHRS, CDR2 YFSETQ, per germline. CDR3 size: 15 residues. Trimming took 6 bases from V and 4 from J, leaving 16 bases between them. The CDR3 region is CASTTWEFVTGELFF. CDR3 in DNA: TGCGCCAGCACCACGTGGGAATTTGTCACCGGGGAGCTGTTTTTT. Full variable domain (outside the CDR3, taken from reference TRBV5-1 and TRBJ2-2): KAGVTQTPRYLIKTRGQQVTLSCSPISGHRSVSWYQQTPGQGLQFLFEYFSETQRNKGNFPGRFSGRQFSNSRSEMNVSTLELGDSALYLCASTTWEFVTGELFFGEGSRLTVL.

The rearrangement uses TRBV9 and TRBJ2-1; 11 bases are a match to TRBD2. Losses at the gene ends were 0 bases for V and 7 bases for J; bases not matched to a gene: 3. This CDR3 is built from 15 residues. Germline CDR1 is SGDLS and CDR2 is YYNGEE. The CDR3 loop reads CASSVEGLAVNEQFF. In nucleotides, the CDR3 is TGTGCCAGCAGCGTAGAGGGACTAGCGGTTAATGAGCAGTTCTTC.

The V gene is TRBV2, the J gene TRBJ1-1; the D gene is possibly TRBD1 (6 bases). The CDR3 runs 13 residues. Germline CDR1 reads SNHLY; CDR2 reads FYNNEI. V was shortened by 9 bases and J by 4 bases, with 15 bases between the two germline ends. The CDR3 DNA reads TGTGCCAGACGAGTACAGGGATCCACTGAAGCTTTCTTT. This sequence encodes CARRVQGSTEAFF.

The chain carries TRBV4-1 and TRBJ1-1, with D unresolved. The ends were cut back, 0 bases at V and 0 bases at J, with 5 bases in the middle. Germline CDR1 reads MGHRA; CDR2 reads YSYEKL. The CDR3 totals 14 residues. The DNA for the CDR3 is TGCGCCAGCAGCCAAGATCCTCTGAACACTGAAGCTTTCTTT. Translation: CASSQDPLNTEAFF.

The DNA of the CDR3 is TGTGCCAGCAGCCAGCAGCCGGCGTCCTCCTATGGCTACACCTTC. Translating it yields CASSQQPASSYGYTF. The chain is built from TRBV13 and TRBJ1-2; no clear D gene. Trimming removed 5 bases from V and 4 bases from J, with 17 bases in between. The CDR3 has 15 residues. Germline V CDR1 and CDR2: PRHDT, FYEKMQ (reference sequence). Based on the CDR3 plus reference TRBV13 and TRBJ1-2, the full variable domain is AAGVIQSPRHLIKEKRETATLKCYPIPRHDTVYWYQQGPGQDPQFLISFYEKMQSDKGSIPDRFSAQQFSDYHSELNMSSLELGDSALYFCASSQQPASSYGYTFGSGTRLTVV.

The rearrangement joins TRBV4-1 to TRBJ2-7, with TRBD1 matching 8 bases. This CDR3 contains 16 residues. CDR1 and CDR2 (germline): MGHRA, YSYEKL. J was trimmed by 0 bases and V by 1 base; bases with no gene match: 5. The CDR3 nucleotides read TGCGCCAGCAGCCAAGCCCTACAGGGGGTCTCCTACGAGCAGTACTTC. Translating it yields CASSQALQGVSYEQYF.

This clone was detected only once. The chain joins TRBV29-1 to TRBJ2-1, with D unresolved. CDR1 and CDR2 (germline): SQVTM, ANQGSEA. The ends were cut back, 4 bases at V and 1 base at J, with 8 bases in the middle. This CDR3 has 13 amino acids. In DNA form, the CDR3 reads TGCAGCGTTGTAGTGATATCCTACAATGAGCAGTTCTTC. It encodes CSVVVISYNEQFF.

This clone was recorded once. The V and J genes are TRBV2 and TRBJ1-5; D possibly corresponds to TRBD1 (5 bases). Trimming pared 8 bases from V and 0 bases from J, leaving 14 bases between. In germline, CDR1 is SNHLY, CDR2 FYNNEI. CDR3 length: 15 amino acids. The chain's CDR3 is CASRQGHYSNQPQHF. The CDR3 DNA reads TGTGCCAGCCGACAAGGACACTATAGCAATCAGCCCCAGCATTTT.